Below, 13 T cell receptor beta chains from the same sample are listed, as sequenced in a study of regulatory T cells in long-lasting Graves disease. Combining iRepertoire HTBI primers with Arm-PCR of CDR3 regions, the authors built TCR beta libraries. One entry per CDR3 protein, called by TCRdb with MiXCR from the multiplex PCR reads. The data hold 350,000 to 450,000 distinct CDR3 sequences, with just under 15% observed a single time. This sample's time point: newly diagnosed GD, antithyroid drugs for less than 3 months. Preparation of the TCR library used RNA extracted from PBMCs. These data were likewise used in another study, on T cells in Graves' hyperthyroidism and ophthalmopathy.

The specimen comprised peripheral blood mononuclear cells (PBMCs), sampled at new diagnosis, from a patient treated with antithyroid drugs. The receptors were sampled from a woman between 25 and 40 years old with Graves disease.

This clonotype was counted ten times or more. The chain recombines TRBV28 with TRBJ2-5, with 10 nucleotides matching TRBD1. The CDR3 is 14 amino acids. Germline CDR1 MDHEN, CDR2 SYDVKM. The trim removed 3 bases at V and 4 bases at J, leaving 2 bases unmatched. The CDR3 sequence is CASSFRDRGETQYF. The CDR3 nucleotides read TGTGCCAGCAGTTTCCGGGACAGGGGAGAGACCCAGTACTTC.

This clonotype has more than one count but fewer than ten. The chain links TRBV6-1 to TRBJ2-7; perhaps D is TRBD1 or TRBD2 (5 bases each). This CDR3 has 14 amino acids. The germline V and J ends were trimmed by 3 bases and 0 bases, with 9 bases remaining between them. Germline V gives CDR1 MNHNS, CDR2 SASEGT. DNA for the CDR3: TGTGCCAGCAGTGAGGGGGTCAGCTCCTACGAGCAGTACTTC. It encodes CASSEGVSSYEQYF.

This clonotype has ten or more counts. The V call is TRBV2, the J call TRBJ1-1, with D possibly matching TRBD1 (6 bases). Germline loops: CDR1 SNHLY, CDR2 FYNNEI. V lost 8 bases, J lost 0 bases, and 13 bases lay in between. The CDR3 totals 14 residues. The DNA for the CDR3 is TGTGCCAGCGGGGCGGGACAAATGAACACTGAAGCTTTCTTT. Amino acids: CASGAGQMNTEAFF.

V is TRBV12-3 or TRBV12-4 and J is TRBJ2-4; maybe TRBD2 (5 bases). The ends were cut back, 4 bases at V and 8 bases at J, with 12 bases in the middle. The CDR3 sequence is 13 residues long. The CDR3 loop reads CASSSGNKHIQYF. CDR3 nucleotides: TGTGCCAGCAGTTCCGGGAACAAGCACATTCAGTACTTC.

This clonotype was counted many times. The chain links TRBV5-1 to TRBJ1-2, with 7 bases that match TRBD1. Per the germline V gene, CDR1 is SGHRS and CDR2 is YFSETQ. V shed 3 bases and J 5 bases; nucleotides not matched to a gene: 7. The CDR3 runs to 14 residues. The CDR3 is CASSSSTGSYGYTF. The CDR3 nucleotides read TGCGCCAGCAGCTCCTCGACAGGGAGTTATGGCTACACCTTC.

The genes are TRBV20-1 and TRBJ2-7; 14 nucleotides line up with TRBD2. CDR1 is DFQATT, CDR2 SNEGSKA, per germline (reference sequence). There are 15 residues in the CDR3. V shed 6 bases and J 4 bases; nucleotides not matched to a gene: 8. CDR3: CSAYRGLAGVYEQYF. CDR3 DNA sequence: TGCAGTGCCTACCGGGGACTAGCGGGAGTATACGAGCAGTACTTC.

This clonotype was observed a handful of times. The chain links TRBV6-1 to TRBJ1-4; 11 bases match TRBD1. The CDR3 extends over 15 amino acids. V lost 6 bases, J lost 0 bases, and 0 bases stayed unmatched. Germline CDR1 and CDR2: MNHNS and SASEGT. The CDR3 is CASRGQGATNEKLFF. The CDR3 DNA reads as TGTGCCAGCAGGGGACAGGGGGCAACTAATGAAAAACTGTTTTTT.

The table lists this clonotype with many counts. The chain employs TRBV11-1 and TRBJ1-4; D call uncertain. CDR1 SGHAT and CDR2 FQDESV come from the germline V gene (reference sequence). CDR3 length: 15 residues. V was pared by 2 bases and J by 5 bases, with 12 bases between. The CDR3 DNA reads TGTGCCAGCAGCTTACGGGTGATCGGGAATGAAAAACTGTTTTTT. Its protein product is CASSLRVIGNEKLFF.

The rearrangement links TRBV5-4 to TRBJ1-2; D is ambiguous. The germline CDR1 and CDR2 sequences are SGHNT and YYREEE (reference sequence). V was clipped by 1 base and J by 7 bases, with 8 bases between them. The CDR3 runs 12 residues. CDR3 amino acids: CASSLSGSGYTF. DNA for the CDR3: TGTGCCAGCAGCTTGAGCGGGTCTGGCTACACCTTC.

This clonotype was found many times. The gene calls are TRBV7-9 and TRBJ1-1; no firm D call. Germline CDR1 is SEHNR and CDR2 is FQNEAQ (reference sequence). This CDR3 comprises 16 residues. Trimming left V 3 bases short and J 1 base short, with 15 bases between. CDR3 residues: CASSLAYPKGNTEAFF. The DNA for the CDR3 is TGTGCCAGCAGCTTGGCCTATCCCAAGGGGAACACTGAAGCTTTCTTT. Looking up the rest from reference TRBV7-9 and TRBJ1-1 gives the full variable domain: DTGVSQNPRHKITKRGQNVTFRCDPISEHNRLYWYRQTLGQGPEFLTYFQNEAQLEKSRLLSDRFSAERPKGSFSTLEIQRTEQGDSAMYLCASSLAYPKGNTEAFFGQGTRLTVV.

This clonotype was counted many times. V gene TRBV6-1 combines with J gene TRBJ2-3; D gene unclear. Germline loops: CDR1 MNHNS, CDR2 SASEGT. Trimming removed 4 bases at V and 4 bases at J, with 15 bases between. The CDR3 covers 15 residues. The CDR3 DNA follows: TGTGCCAGCAGTGGCGCCGGCCGTATTGCAGATACGCAGTATTTT. Residues: CASSGAGRIADTQYF.

This clonotype was picked up many times. The chain recombines TRBV5-6 with TRBJ2-3, with 7 positions matching TRBD2. V dropped 3 bases and J dropped 0; count of bases not matched to a gene: 7. The CDR3 extends over 16 amino acids. Germline-derived CDR1 and CDR2 are SGHDT and YYEEEE. The CDR3 coding sequence is TGTGCCAGCAGCTGGATTAGGGACTACAGCACAGATACGCAGTATTTT. Residues: CASSWIRDYSTDTQYF.

This clonotype was seen only a few times. The rearrangement joins TRBV6-2 or TRBV6-3 to TRBJ2-2; no definite D call. The CDR3 spans 13 residues. Per the germline V gene, CDR1 is MNHEY and CDR2 is SVGEGT. Deletions cut 3 bases from V and 5 bases from J, with 7 bases between. CDR3 amino acids: CASSYGLTGELFF. The CDR3 nucleotides are TGTGCCAGCAGTTATGGGCTTACCGGGGAGCTGTTTTTT.